The clone carrying this T cell receptor (beta chain) has only one observation. Its antigen is not known. This entry is derived from a study of PD-1 blockade in classical Hodgkin lymphoma. Study-wide results and caveats: Unlike CD8+ TCR diversity, which did not rise significantly by C4D1, CD4+ TCR diversity did. Complete responders entered with baseline diversity on par with newly diagnosed patients, the results showed.

The repertoire was sequenced with immunoSEQ multiplex PCR; TCRdb's copy has only in-frame clones and lacks some. The data show around 40,000 clones, around 80% seen once. The germline V gene encodes CDR1 SGHTA and CDR2 FQGTGA. V shed 5 bases and J shed 0 bases, with 10 bases lying between them. The CDR3 runs 14 residues. Time point indicated: cycle 4 day 1 (C4D1), after more than five weeks of nivolumab. After autologous stem cell transplantation all patients relapsed, and prior brentuximab vedotin exposure differed between cohorts. The sequence derives from a human donor with classical Hodgkin lymphoma. Sequences were derived from peripheral blood mononuclear cells (PBMCs), sampled before the fourth cycle of nivolumab. The chain carries TRBV7-3 and TRBJ1-1; D call uncertain. CDR3: CASSPNGLNTEAFF. CDR3 DNA sequence: TGTGCCAGCAGCCCGAATGGGTTGAACACTGAAGCTTTCTTT.